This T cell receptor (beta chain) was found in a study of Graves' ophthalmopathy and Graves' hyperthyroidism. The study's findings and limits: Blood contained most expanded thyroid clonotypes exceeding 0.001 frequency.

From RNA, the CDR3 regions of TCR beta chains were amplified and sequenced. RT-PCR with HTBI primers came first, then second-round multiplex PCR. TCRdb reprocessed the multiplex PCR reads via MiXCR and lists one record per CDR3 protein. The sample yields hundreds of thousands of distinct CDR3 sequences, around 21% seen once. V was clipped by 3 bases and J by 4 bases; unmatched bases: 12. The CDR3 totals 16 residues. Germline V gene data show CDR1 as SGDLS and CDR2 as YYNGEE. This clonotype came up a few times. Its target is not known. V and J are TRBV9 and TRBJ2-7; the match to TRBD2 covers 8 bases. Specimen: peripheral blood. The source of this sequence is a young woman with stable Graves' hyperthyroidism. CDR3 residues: CASSGGGSGSIYEQYF. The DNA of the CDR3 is TGTGCCAGCAGCGGGGGGGGGAGCGGGAGTATTTACGAGCAGTACTTC.